The entry below gives a single T cell receptor (beta chain) sequence along with its context. Deletions cut 4 bases from V and 0 bases from J, with 31 bases between. The CDR3 runs 21 residues. Germline V gene lookup returns CDR1 GTSNPN and CDR2 SVGIG (reference sequence). Study processing details: Quantification of nucleated cells was approximated via reference gene primer amplification. Some clones are missing from TCRdb's copy, which holds only in-frame ones; the method was immunoSEQ multiplex PCR. V, J and clone size are taken as reported in that table, and D and trimming were inferred from the DNA itself. The sample carries about 150,000 clones, roughly four fifths recorded once. The data belong to a study of blood T cell repertoires in COVID-19. Study background: From the United States, Italy and Spain came samples of acute and convalescent COVID-19. Sources were T cells, B-cell-depleted T cells, or PBMCs; the material itself was cDNA or gDNA.

Sequenced material: peripheral blood. The receptor was isolated from a man aged 70-80 years who had recovered from COVID-19. The V and J genes are TRBV30 and TRBJ1-3, with unresolved D. The CDR3 spells CAWTQSLFMGGPFSSGNTIYF. For the CDR3, the DNA is TGTGCCTGGACACAGTCGCTGTTTATGGGAGGGCCCTTCAGCTCTGGAAACACCATATATTTT.